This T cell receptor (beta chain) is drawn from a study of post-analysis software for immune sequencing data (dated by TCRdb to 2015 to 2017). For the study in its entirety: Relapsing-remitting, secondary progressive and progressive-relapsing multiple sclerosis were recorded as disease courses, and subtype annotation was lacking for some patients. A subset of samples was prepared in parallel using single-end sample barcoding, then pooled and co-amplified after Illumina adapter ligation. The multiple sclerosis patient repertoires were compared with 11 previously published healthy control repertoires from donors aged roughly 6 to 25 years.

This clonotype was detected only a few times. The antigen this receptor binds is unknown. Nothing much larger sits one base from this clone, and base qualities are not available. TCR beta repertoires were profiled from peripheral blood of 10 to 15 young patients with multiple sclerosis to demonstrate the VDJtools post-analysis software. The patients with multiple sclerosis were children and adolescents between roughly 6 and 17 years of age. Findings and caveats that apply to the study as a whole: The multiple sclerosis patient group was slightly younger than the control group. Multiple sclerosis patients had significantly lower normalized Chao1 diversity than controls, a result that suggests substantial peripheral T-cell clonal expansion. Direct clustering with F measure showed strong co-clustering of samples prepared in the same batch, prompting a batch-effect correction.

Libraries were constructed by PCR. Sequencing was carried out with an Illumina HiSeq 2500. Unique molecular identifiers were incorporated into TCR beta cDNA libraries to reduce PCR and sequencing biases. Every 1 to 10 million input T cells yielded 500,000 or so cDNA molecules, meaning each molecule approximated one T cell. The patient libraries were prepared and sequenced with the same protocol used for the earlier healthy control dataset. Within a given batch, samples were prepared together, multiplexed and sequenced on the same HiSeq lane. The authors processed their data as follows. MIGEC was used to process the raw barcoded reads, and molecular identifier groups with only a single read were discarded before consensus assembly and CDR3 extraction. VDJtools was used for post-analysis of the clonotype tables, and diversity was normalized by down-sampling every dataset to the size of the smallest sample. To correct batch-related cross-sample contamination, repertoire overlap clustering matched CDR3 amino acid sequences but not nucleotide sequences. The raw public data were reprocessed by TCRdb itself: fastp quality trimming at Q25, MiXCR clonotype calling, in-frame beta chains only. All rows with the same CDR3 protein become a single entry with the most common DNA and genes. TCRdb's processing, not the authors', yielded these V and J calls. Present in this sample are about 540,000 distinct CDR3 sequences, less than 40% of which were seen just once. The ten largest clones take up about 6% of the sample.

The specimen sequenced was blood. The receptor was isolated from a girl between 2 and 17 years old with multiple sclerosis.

The CDR3 reads CAIMDRANSPLHF. The sequenced DNA: TGTGCCATCATGGACAGGGCGAATTCACCCCTCCACTTT. The chain is encoded by TRBV10-3 joined to TRBJ1-6, with TRBD1 identical over 8 junction bases. Per the germline V gene, ENHRY is the CDR1 and SYGVKD is the CDR2. Ends trimmed: V by 7 bases, J by 7 bases; bases unmatched to a gene: 3. Measured from the cysteine to the phenylalanine, the CDR3 is 13 residues long. Of the read, only the CDR3 DNA is kept; its 39 bases are in frame from base 1.